What follows are 27 T cell receptor beta chains derived from one specimen sequenced in a study of blood T cell repertoires in COVID-19. Assay used: immunoSEQ multiplex PCR; TCRdb lists only in-frame clones, some missing. The data contain approximately 160,000 clones, 70% to 90% of them singletons. Sequencing was performed on peripheral blood. All receptors come from a woman aged 55-70 years with COVID-19, enrolled during active disease.

The V and J genes are TRBV30 and TRBJ2-7; 7 bases line up with TRBD1. CDR1 GTSNPN and CDR2 SVGIG come from the germline V gene (reference sequence). With V trimmed by 1 base and J by 1 base, 1 base remained unmatched. There are 13 residues in the CDR3. The CDR3 here is CAWSEGQSYEQYV. The CDR3, as DNA: TGTGCCTGGAGTGAGGGACAGTCCTACGAGCAGTACGTC.

The V gene is TRBV6-2 or TRBV6-3, the J gene TRBJ1-2, with a possible D match to TRBD1 (6 bases). Germline-derived CDR1 and CDR2 are MNHEY and SVGEGT. V gave up 2 bases and J gave up 0 bases, with 10 bases separating them. The CDR3 covers 15 residues. CDR3 in amino acids: CASSYTRTANYGYTF. The CDR3 nucleotides read TGTGCCAGCAGTTACACCCGGACAGCTAACTATGGCTACACCTTC.

The chain couples TRBV6-1 to TRBJ1-2; weak D call: TRBD1 (5 bases). Germline CDR1 is MNHNS and CDR2 is SASEGT. The CDR3 is 16 residues long. Deletions cut 4 bases from V and 1 base from J, with 16 bases between. CDR3 DNA: TGTGCCAGCAGTGCCGGACAAGGGGAGGGTAACTATGGCTACACCTTC. Protein product: CASSAGQGEGNYGYTF.

In this sample, this clone turned up many times. The gene calls are TRBV7-9 and TRBJ2-5; no firm D call. CDR1 and CDR2 from the germline V gene are SEHNR and FQNEAQ (reference sequence). The CDR3 covers 11 residues. V dropped 4 bases and J dropped 5 bases, with 5 bases sitting between them. The CDR3 bases are TGTGCCAGCAGCTCCATTGAGACCCAGTACTTC. Residues: CASSSIETQYF.

The rearrangement links TRBV9 to TRBJ2-2; 8 bases agree with TRBD2. Per germline, CDR1 SGDLS and CDR2 YYNGEE. CDR3 length: 14 amino acids. V lost 4 bases to trimming and J lost 6 bases; unmatched junction nucleotides: 5. CDR3 sequence: CASSLTGGAGELFF. The CDR3 DNA is TGTGCCAGCAGCTTAACGGGAGGGGCCGGGGAGCTGTTTTTT.

This chain joins TRBV19 and TRBJ2-5, with 8 bases identical to TRBD2. The V segment lost 5 bases and the J segment 3 bases; nucleotides outside the gene matches: 14. Germline-derived CDR1 and CDR2 are LNHDA and SQIVND (reference sequence). The CDR3 consists of 17 residues. CDR3 coding DNA: TGTGCCAGTAGTCCCCGGGGTGCGGGGGGCAAGGAAGAGACCCAGTACTTC. Amino acids: CASSPRGAGGKEETQYF.

The genes are TRBV29-1 and TRBJ1-5; 8 bases line up with TRBD1. Germline V lookup: CDR1 SQVTM, CDR2 ANQGSEA. V lost 6 bases to trimming and J lost 4 bases; unmatched junction nucleotides: 5. The CDR3 length is 13 residues. The CDR3 sequence: CSVRTGMNQPQHF. The CDR3 DNA sequence: TGCAGCGTAAGGACAGGGATGAATCAGCCCCAGCATTTT.

The chain uses TRBV24-1 and TRBJ2-1; tentatively, D is TRBD1 (6 bases). CDR1 KGHDR and CDR2 SFDVKD come from the germline V gene. V was clipped by 7 bases and J by 8 bases, with 14 bases between them. CDR3 length equals 13 residues. CDR3 residues: CATRGAAAHEQFF. The CDR3 DNA is TGTGCCACCAGGGGGGCGGCGGCGCATGAGCAGTTCTTC.

The rearrangement links TRBV3-1 (or the pseudogene TRBV3-2) to TRBJ2-5; 11 bases agree with TRBD1. The CDR3 sequence is 15 residues long. The germline CDR1 and CDR2 sequences are LGHDT and YNNKEL (reference sequence). Trimming at V came to 1 base and at J to 2 bases, leaving 0 bases not matched to a gene. This chain's CDR3 is CASSQGDRGQETQYF. In DNA form, the CDR3 reads TGTGCCAGCAGCCAAGGGGACAGGGGGCAAGAGACCCAGTACTTC.

The chain has TRBV6-5 and TRBJ1-1; 8 bases fit TRBD1. The V gene end was trimmed by 0 bases and the J gene end by 5 bases; junction bases not matched to a gene: 5. The germline gives CDR1 MNHEY, CDR2 SVGAGI. This CDR3 has 15 residues. The CDR3 loop reads CASSYSGQGGTEAFF. In DNA form, the CDR3 reads TGTGCCAGCAGTTACTCCGGACAGGGAGGGACTGAAGCTTTCTTT.

This chain links TRBV5-6 with TRBJ2-3; 7 bases match TRBD1. From germline, CDR1 is SGHDT and CDR2 YYEEEE. The CDR3 runs to 15 residues. Losses at the gene ends were 6 bases for V and 0 bases for J; bases not matched to a gene: 7. CDR3: CASTLTGPSTDTQYF. The CDR3 nucleotides are TGTGCCAGCACCCTGACAGGGCCTAGCACAGATACGCAGTATTTT.

The rearrangement joins TRBV14 to TRBJ1-3; TRBD1 agrees at 7 bases. J lost 0 bases, V lost 5 bases, and 4 bases had no gene match. CDR1 and CDR2 (germline): SGHDN, FVKESK. The CDR3 has 15 residues. The CDR3 nucleotides read TGTGCCAGCAGCAACAGGGGAAGCTCTGGAAACACCATATATTTT. Translated, it gives CASSNRGSSGNTIYF. Filled out from reference TRBV14 and TRBJ1-3, the complete variable domain reads EAGVTQFPSHSVIEKGQTVTLRCDPISGHDNLYWYRRVMGKEIKFLLHFVKESKQDESGMPNNRFLAERTGGTYSTLKVQPAELEDSGVYFCASSNRGSSGNTIYFGEGSWLTVV.

This chain joins TRBV18 and TRBJ1-2; D is perhaps TRBD1 (5 bases). V shed 3 bases and J shed 2 bases, with 13 bases lying between them. CDR1 is KGHSH, CDR2 LQKENI, per germline. This CDR3 is 15 amino acids long. The CDR3 DNA follows: TGTGCCAGCTCACCGATCCAGGGCGGCAACTATGGCTACACCTTC. It codes for CASSPIQGGNYGYTF. The entire variable domain, with the rest obtained from reference TRBV18 and TRBJ1-2, is as follows: NAGVMQNPRHLVRRRGQEARLRCSPMKGHSHVYWYRQLPEEGLKFMVYLQKENIIDESGMPKERFSAEFPKEGPSILRIQQVVRGDSAAYFCASSPIQGGNYGYTFGSGTRLTVV.

The chain uses TRBV5-1 and TRBJ2-1; D uncertain. The V end was cut by 0 bases, the J end by 7 bases, with 5 bases between. Germline CDR1 is SGHRS and CDR2 is YFSETQ. This CDR3 contains 12 residues. As DNA, the CDR3 is TGCGCCAGCAGCTTGGTACAGAATGAGCAGTTCTTC. This gives the protein CASSLVQNEQFF.

This clone was observed once. The chain has TRBV10-3 and TRBJ2-1, with a tentative D call TRBD1 (6 bases). The CDR3 has 12 residues. Germline-derived CDR1 and CDR2 are ENHRY and SYGVKD. The V and J ends lost 6 bases and 10 bases respectively, with 13 bases between them. Written as DNA, the CDR3 is TGTGCCATCAGCAGTTTGAGGGGGGAGCAGTTCTTC. It yields the protein CAISSLRGEQFF.

The CDR3 sequence is CASSWLAGGITETQYF. CDR3 DNA: TGTGCCAGCAGTTGGCTAGCGGGGGGCATTACAGAGACCCAGTACTTC. V is TRBV2 and J is TRBJ2-5; 11 bases agree with TRBD2. The CDR3 is 16 amino acids. Germline V gene lookup returns CDR1 SNHLY and CDR2 FYNNEI. Losses at the gene ends were 5 bases for V and 4 bases for J; bases not matched to a gene: 9. The variable domain in full, completed from reference TRBV2 and TRBJ2-5, reads EPEVTQTPSHQVTQMGQEVILRCVPISNHLYFYWYRQILGQKVEFLVSFYNNEISEKSEIFDDQFSVERPDGSNFTLKIRSTKLEDSAMYFCASSWLAGGITETQYFGPGTRLLVL.

The gene calls are TRBV5-1 and TRBJ1-6; 8 bases are shared with TRBD1. V dropped 2 bases and J dropped 7; count of bases not matched to a gene: 5. CDR1 is SGHRS, CDR2 YFSETQ, per germline. There are 15 residues in the CDR3. The CDR3 protein is CASSFGQGGNSPLHF. The CDR3 nucleotides are TGCGCCAGCAGCTTCGGACAGGGTGGAAATTCACCCCTCCACTTT. Filled out from reference TRBV5-1 and TRBJ1-6, the complete variable domain reads KAGVTQTPRYLIKTRGQQVTLSCSPISGHRSVSWYQQTPGQGLQFLFEYFSETQRNKGNFPGRFSGRQFSNSRSEMNVSTLELGDSALYLCASSFGQGGNSPLHFGNGTRLTVT.

V usage is TRBV5-1 and J usage is TRBJ1-5; no reliable D call. The CDR3 is 16 residues long. CDR1 and CDR2 from the germline V gene are SGHRS and YFSETQ. The V and J ends lost 0 bases and 4 bases respectively, with 14 bases between them. CDR3 in amino acids: CASSLGVAGNNQPQHF. The CDR3 DNA reads as TGCGCCAGCAGCTTGGGGGTCGCGGGAAATAATCAGCCCCAGCATTTT.

The chain is built from TRBV14 and TRBJ1-1, with TRBD1 matching over 7 bases. CDR3 size: 15 residues. Germline V lookup: CDR1 SGHDN, CDR2 FVKESK. Trimming cost V 1 base and J 5 bases; bases outside gene matches: 7. This CDR3 reads CASSQVAGGLTEAFF. CDR3 DNA: TGTGCCAGCAGCCAAGTTGCAGGGGGGTTAACTGAAGCTTTCTTT.

This clone was counted a single time. The chain joins TRBV7-9 to TRBJ1-1; no definite D call. The CDR3 has 13 amino acids. Trimming pared 2 bases from V and 1 base from J, leaving 5 bases between. Germline V gives CDR1 SEHNR, CDR2 FQNEAQ (reference sequence). In nucleotides, the CDR3 is TGTGCCAGCAGCTTACAGGAGAACACTGAAGCTTTCTTT. Its translation is CASSLQENTEAFF.

This clone was seen a handful of times. CDR3 DNA: TGTGCCAGCAGCCGCGGACAGGCAAACACTGAAGCTTTCTTT. Its protein is CASSRGQANTEAFF. The chain carries TRBV7-2 and TRBJ1-1, with 7 bases identical to TRBD1. Looked up from germline, CDR1 is SGHTA and CDR2 is FQGNSA. With V trimmed by 5 bases and J by 2 bases, 5 bases remained unmatched. This CDR3 is built from 14 residues.

The genes are TRBV3-1 (or the pseudogene TRBV3-2) and TRBJ2-1; 7 nucleotides agree with TRBD1. The CDR3 has 15 residues. The V and J ends lost 1 base and 3 bases, in that order; junction bases with no gene match: 3. The germline gives CDR1 LGHDT, CDR2 YNNKEL (reference sequence). In nucleotides, the CDR3 is TGTGCCAGCAGCCAAGTATCAGGGGGCTACAATGAGCAGTTCTTC. As protein: CASSQVSGGYNEQFF.

The chain couples TRBV7-8 to TRBJ1-6; perhaps TRBD1 as D (5 bases). V lost 1 base and J 4 bases, leaving 20 bases between the germline ends. Germline loops: CDR1 SGHVS, CDR2 FQNEAQ. CDR3 length: 19 amino acids. CDR3 nucleotide sequence: TGTGCCAGCAGCTTAGAAGGGGAACCCCTGAGTACTTATAATTCACCCCTCCACTTT. Encoded protein: CASSLEGEPLSTYNSPLHF.

The chain combines TRBV5-1 with TRBJ2-1; D uncertain. Trimming took 2 bases from V and 7 from J, leaving 16 bases between them. The CDR3 is 15 amino acids. Germline CDR1 is SGHRS and CDR2 is YFSETQ. In DNA, the CDR3 is TGCGCCAGCAGCTTCAAGGCCCTGCCGGGTAATGAGCAGTTCTTC. Residues: CASSFKALPGNEQFF.

The chain combines TRBV6-2 or TRBV6-3 with TRBJ1-2; TRBD1 is a possible D gene (5 bases). The CDR3 has 16 residues. Trimming stripped 0 bases from V and 8 bases from J, with 19 bases between. The V gene's germline CDR1 is MNHEY and CDR2 SVGEGT. This CDR3 is CASSYSKTGRGGGYTF. The CDR3 DNA follows: TGTGCCAGCAGTTACTCGAAAACTGGGAGGGGTGGAGGCTACACCTTC.

The chain has TRBV11-2 and TRBJ2-2; no firm D call. Germline V gene data show CDR1 as SGHAT and CDR2 as FQNNGV. CDR3 length: 15 amino acids. V shed 5 bases and J shed 1 base, with 11 bases lying between them. CDR3 in amino acids: CASSETPLNTGELFF. CDR3 bases: TGTGCCAGCAGCGAGACTCCTTTGAACACCGGGGAGCTGTTTTTT.

The chain carries TRBV3-1 (or the pseudogene TRBV3-2) and TRBJ1-3; D is uncertain. The CDR3 consists of 15 residues. V lost 1 base and J 3 bases, leaving 10 bases between the germline ends. CDR1 and CDR2 (germline): LGHDT, YNNKEL (reference sequence). The CDR3, as DNA: TGTGCCAGCAGCCAAGGGCAAGGGAGTGGAAACACCATATATTTT. Its translation: CASSQGQGSGNTIYF.